A selection of T cell receptor beta chains follows, all from one sample in a study of PD-1 blockade in classical Hodgkin lymphoma. The table came from immunoSEQ multiplex PCR; TCRdb's copy has only in-frame clones and leaves some out. This table has under 45,000 clones, less than 75% appearing once. The specimen comprised peripheral blood mononuclear cells (PBMCs), sampled before the fourth cycle of nivolumab. All receptors derive from a human donor with classical Hodgkin lymphoma. CDR3s include the opening cysteine and the closing phenylalanine or tryptophan. A D gene is named only where the DNA matches it firmly. Size is omitted from some rows. Given values are once, few, many or a class for expanded clones.

j_call	v_call	clone_size	d_call	cdr3_aa	cdr3_nt
TRBJ1-3	TRBV5-1	.	.	CASSLDRTGNTIYF	TGCGCCAGCAGCCTTGACAGAACTGGAAACACCATATATTTT
TRBJ1-3	TRBV7-9	many	.	CASSLTSRSGNTIYF	TGTGCCAGCAGCTTAACTAGTCGCTCTGGAAACACCATATATTTT
TRBJ1-6	TRBV5-1	.	TRBD1	CASSYWTGQSYNSPLHF	TGCGCCAGCAGCTACTGGACAGGGCAGTCCTATAATTCACCCCTCCACTTT
TRBJ1-1	TRBV7-9	.	TRBD1	CASSLGSGTGRNTEAFF	TGTGCCAGCAGCTTAGGGTCTGGGACAGGGAGGAACACTGAAGCTTTCTTT
TRBJ2-7	TRBV18	.	.	CASSPGALRSKGEQYF	TGTGCCAGCTCACCCGGGGCACTCCGGTCAAAGGGCGAGCAGTACTTC
TRBJ2-7	TRBV19	.	TRBD1	CASSSGQGGYEQYF	TGTGCCAGTAGTTCCGGACAGGGCGGCTACGAGCAGTACTTC
TRBJ1-5	TRBV7-8	.	.	CASSPHDTAYSNQPQHF	TGTGCCAGCAGCCCCCACGACACGGCATATAGCAATCAGCCCCAGCATTTT
TRBJ1-5	TRBV19	many	.	CASSIGTLNQPQHF	TGTGCCAGTAGTATCGGCACACTGAATCAGCCCCAGCATTTT
TRBJ2-7	TRBV10-2	.	.	CASSERTGYEQYF	TGCGCCAGCAGTGAGAGGACGGGCTACGAGCAGTACTTC
TRBJ2-1	TRBV28	.	.	CASSLLGAQEYNEQFF	TGTGCCAGCAGCCTCTTGGGGGCACAGGAATACAATGAGCAGTTCTTC
TRBJ2-3	TRBV10-2	few	.	CASSDYGDTQYF	TGCGCCAGCAGTGACTACGGGGATACGCAGTATTTT
TRBJ1-2	TRBV1	few	.	CTSSHSAGEGYTF	TGCACCAGCAGCCATTCCGCAGGTGAAGGCTACACCTTC
TRBJ2-1	TRBV6-5	.	.	CASSWQGGTYNEQFF	TGTGCCAGCAGTTGGCAGGGGGGGACCTACAATGAGCAGTTCTTC
TRBJ1-1	TRBV6-5	.	TRBD1	CASSYGDSLLNTEAFF	TGTGCCAGCAGTTACGGGGACAGCCTTTTGAACACTGAAGCTTTCTTT
TRBJ2-3	TRBV18	.	TRBD2	CASSPLAVLTDTQYF	TGTGCCAGCTCACCTCTAGCGGTTCTCACAGATACGCAGTATTTT
TRBJ2-1	TRBV7-2	once	.	CASSLEALRGNEQFF	TGTGCCAGCAGCTTAGAGGCCCTTCGAGGGAATGAGCAGTTCTTC
TRBJ2-4	TRBV21-1	.	.	CASSSGGLAKNIQYF	TGTGCCAGCAGTTCCGGGGGGCTAGCCAAAAACATTCAGTACTTC
TRBJ2-2	TRBV5-1	.	.	CASSWAGDTGELFF	TGCGCCAGCAGCTGGGCAGGGGACACCGGGGAGCTGTTTTTT
TRBJ1-2	TRBV19	.	TRBD1	CASSETGSGNYGYTF	TGTGCCAGTAGCGAGACAGGGTCTGGGAACTATGGCTACACCTTC
TRBJ1-5	TRBV5-6	.	.	CASSLGVNSNQPQHF	TGTGCCAGCAGCTTAGGGGTGAATAGCAATCAGCCCCAGCATTTT
TRBJ1-5	TRBV28	.	.	CASSLEGLISNQPQHF	TGTGCCAGCAGTTTAGAGGGACTCATTAGCAATCAGCCCCAGCATTTT
TRBJ2-3	TRBV29-1	.	TRBD1	CSVSWTGGIVTQYF	TGCAGCGTTAGTTGGACAGGGGGCATAGTGACGCAGTATTTT
TRBJ2-5	TRBV5-4	.	.	CASSLPWDSNQETQYF	TGTGCCAGCAGCTTGCCGTGGGACTCCAACCAAGAGACCCAGTACTTC
TRBJ2-7	TRBV7-2	.	TRBD1	CASSRGQGGYEQYF	TGTGCCAGCAGCCGGGGACAGGGTGGATACGAGCAGTACTTC
TRBJ1-2	TRBV30	.	.	CAWSFLGTPYGYTF	TGTGCCTGGAGTTTCCTTGGGACACCCTATGGCTACACCTTC
TRBJ1-3	TRBV9	once	.	CASSAQGPRLNSGNTIYF	TGTGCCAGCAGCGCCCAAGGTCCGCGACTGAACTCTGGAAACACCATATATTTT
TRBJ1-6	TRBV9	.	TRBD1	CASSPRDRGAPLHF	TGTGCCAGCAGCCCTCGGGACAGGGGGGCACCCCTCCACTTT
TRBJ1-1	TRBV28	medium-sized	TRBD1	CASSPASGQGTEAFF	TGTGCCAGCAGCCCGGCGTCGGGACAGGGCACTGAAGCTTTCTTT
TRBJ2-3	TRBV6-5	.	TRBD2	CASRQGEGGPTQYF	TGTGCCAGCAGGCAGGGTGAGGGAGGGCCAACGCAGTATTTT
TRBJ2-7	TRBV6-6	.	TRBD2	CASSFLAGPSYEQYF	TGTGCCAGCAGTTTTCTAGCGGGGCCCTCCTACGAGCAGTACTTC
TRBJ2-7	TRBV19	.	.	CASMESKAGAYEQYF	TGTGCCAGTATGGAGTCAAAAGCCGGAGCCTACGAGCAGTACTTC
TRBJ1-1	TRBV11-1	.	TRBD1	CASSPTGRGTEAFF	TGTGCCAGCAGCCCGACAGGGAGGGGCACTGAAGCTTTCTTT
TRBJ2-3	TRBV5-1	few	TRBD2	CASSYLAGEGTDTQYF	TGCGCCAGCAGCTATCTAGCGGGAGAGGGGACAGATACGCAGTATTTT
TRBJ1-2	TRBV6-6	.	.	CASTTGSYGYTF	TGTGCCAGCACGACGGGGAGTTATGGCTACACCTTC
TRBJ1-6	TRBV5-6	.	.	CASSFLHSGPSPLHF	TGTGCCAGCAGCTTCTTACATTCGGGGCCATCACCCCTCCACTTT